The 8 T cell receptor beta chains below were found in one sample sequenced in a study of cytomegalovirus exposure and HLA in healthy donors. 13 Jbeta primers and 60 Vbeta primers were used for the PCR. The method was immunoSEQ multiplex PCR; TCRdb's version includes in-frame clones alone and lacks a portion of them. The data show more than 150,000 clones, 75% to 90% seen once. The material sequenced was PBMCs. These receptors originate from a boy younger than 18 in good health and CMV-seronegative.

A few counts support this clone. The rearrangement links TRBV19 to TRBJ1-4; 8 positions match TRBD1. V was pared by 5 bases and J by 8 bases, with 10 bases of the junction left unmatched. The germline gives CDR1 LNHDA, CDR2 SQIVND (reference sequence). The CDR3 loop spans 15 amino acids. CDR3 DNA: TGTGCCAGTAGTGCACGGACAGGGTCCCTGGAAAAACTGTTTTTT. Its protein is CASSARTGSLEKLFF.

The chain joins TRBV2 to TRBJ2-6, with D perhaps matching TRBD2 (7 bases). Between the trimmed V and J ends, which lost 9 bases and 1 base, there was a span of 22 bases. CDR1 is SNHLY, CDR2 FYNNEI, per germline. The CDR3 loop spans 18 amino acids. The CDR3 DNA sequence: TGTGCCAGGACTAGGGGGGGGGACCCGGTATCTGGGGCCAACGTCCTGACTTTC. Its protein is CARTRGGDPVSGANVLTF.

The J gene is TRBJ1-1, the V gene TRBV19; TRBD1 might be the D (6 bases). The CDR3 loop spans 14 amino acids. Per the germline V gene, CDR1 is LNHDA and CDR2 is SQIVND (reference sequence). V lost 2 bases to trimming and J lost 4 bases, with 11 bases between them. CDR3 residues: CASSIWGGITEAFF. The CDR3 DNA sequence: TGTGCCAGTAGTATATGGGGGGGCATCACTGAAGCTTTCTTT.

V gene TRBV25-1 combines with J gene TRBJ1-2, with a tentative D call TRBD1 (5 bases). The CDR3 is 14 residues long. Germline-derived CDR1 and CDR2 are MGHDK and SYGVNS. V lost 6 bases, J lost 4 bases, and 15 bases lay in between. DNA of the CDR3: TGTGCCAGCAGCGAAGACAGCTTTTTCTATGGCTACACCTTC. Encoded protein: CASSEDSFFYGYTF.

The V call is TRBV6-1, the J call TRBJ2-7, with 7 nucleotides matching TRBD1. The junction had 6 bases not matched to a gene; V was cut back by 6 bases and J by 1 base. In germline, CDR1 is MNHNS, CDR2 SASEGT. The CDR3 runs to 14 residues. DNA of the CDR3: TGTGCCAGCAGCACGACAGGGTCGTCCTACGAGCAGTACTTC. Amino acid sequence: CASSTTGSSYEQYF.

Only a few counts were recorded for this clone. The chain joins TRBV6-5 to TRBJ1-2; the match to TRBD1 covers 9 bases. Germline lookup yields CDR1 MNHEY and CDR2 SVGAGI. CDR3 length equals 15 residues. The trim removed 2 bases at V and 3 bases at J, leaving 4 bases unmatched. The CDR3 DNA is TGTGCCAGCAGTTACCGACAGGGGGGGGACTATGGCTACACCTTC. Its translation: CASSYRQGGDYGYTF.

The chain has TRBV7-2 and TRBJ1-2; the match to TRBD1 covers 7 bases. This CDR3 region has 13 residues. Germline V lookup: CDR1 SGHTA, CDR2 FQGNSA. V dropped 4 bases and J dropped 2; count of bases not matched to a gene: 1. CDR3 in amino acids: CASSSGGNYGYTF. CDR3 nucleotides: TGTGCCAGCAGCTCAGGGGGAAACTATGGCTACACCTTC.

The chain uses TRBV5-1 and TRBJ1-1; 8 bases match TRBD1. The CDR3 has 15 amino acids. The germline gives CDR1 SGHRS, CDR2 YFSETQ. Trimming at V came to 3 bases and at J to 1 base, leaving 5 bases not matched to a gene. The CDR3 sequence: CASSSEGQGNTEAFF. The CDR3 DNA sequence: TGCGCCAGCAGCTCCGAAGGACAGGGGAACACTGAAGCTTTCTTT.